The 29 T cell receptor beta chains given below trace back to one sample, sequenced in a study of blood T cells in healthy people across ages. Through a sample-barcoded 5' primer and a J-beta primer mix, a second PCR was run for roughly 6 to 11 cycles. TCRdb re-called the 5' RACE reads with MiXCR, one entry per CDR3 protein. The sample shows 650,000 to 700,000 distinct CDR3 sequences, roughly 32% of them seen only once. Sequenced material: blood. The receptors here all came from a woman aged 80 or older in good health.

Ten or more counts support this clonotype. The chain joins TRBV7-9 to TRBJ1-4; no firm D call. The germline V gene encodes CDR1 SEHNR and CDR2 FQNEAQ (reference sequence). The CDR3 sequence is 16 residues long. The ends were cut back, 0 bases at V and 3 bases at J, with 11 bases in the middle. The CDR3, as DNA: TGTGCCAGCAGCTTAGCTCTTTTCCGATCTAATGAAAAACTGTTTTTT. This encodes CASSLALFRSNEKLFF.

In its sample, this clonotype was seen many times. The rearrangement links TRBV7-2 to TRBJ2-7; 7 nucleotides match TRBD1. The CDR3 totals 14 residues. From germline, CDR1 is SGHTA and CDR2 FQGNSA. The V segment lost 1 base and the J segment 7 bases; nucleotides outside the gene matches: 7. CDR3 sequence reads: CASSLDNRGREQYF. CDR3 coding DNA: TGTGCCAGCAGCTTAGATAACAGGGGTAGGGAGCAGTACTTC. Using reference TRBV7-2 and TRBJ2-7 for the parts outside the CDR3, the full variable domain is GAGVSQSPSNKVTEKGKDVELRCDPISGHTALYWYRQSLGQGLEFLIYFQGNSAPDKSGLPSDRFSAERTGGSVSTLTIQRTQQEDSAVYLCASSLDNRGREQYFGPGTRLTVT.

There are a few counts of this clonotype. The V gene is TRBV20-1, the J gene TRBJ2-4, with D hard to call. The V end was cut by 1 base, the J end by 0 bases, with 22 bases between. Germline-derived CDR1 and CDR2 are DFQATT and SNEGSKA (reference sequence). The CDR3 consists of 19 residues. The CDR3 DNA reads TGCAGTGCTAGAGCTCACGGGTCCTTGACGGGTTTAGCCAAAAACATTCAGTACTTC. It translates to CSARAHGSLTGLAKNIQYF.

This clonotype came up a few times. V gene TRBV5-1 combines with J gene TRBJ2-4; D is unresolved. The germline V and J ends were trimmed by 0 bases and 13 bases, with 11 bases remaining between them. The CDR3 is made up of 12 amino acids. From germline, CDR1 is SGHRS and CDR2 YFSETQ. CDR3 sequence (DNA): TGCGCCAGCAGCTTGGAAGGTCAAGAGCAGTACTTC. This codes for CASSLEGQEQYF.

The gene calls are TRBV6-5 and TRBJ2-7, with 7 bases matching TRBD1. The V gene end was trimmed by 0 bases and the J gene end by 7 bases; junction bases not matched to a gene: 3. The CDR3 extends over 13 amino acids. The germline gives CDR1 MNHEY, CDR2 SVGAGI. The CDR3 DNA reads as TGTGCCAGCAGTTACTCCAAACAGGGGGAGCAGTACTTC. Protein product: CASSYSKQGEQYF.

This clonotype was recorded many times. The rearrangement links TRBV7-2 to TRBJ2-3, with 7 positions matching TRBD2. Germline CDR1 SGHTA, CDR2 FQGNSA. Trimming removed 1 base from V and 7 bases from J; junction bases left unmatched: 11. The CDR3 is 16 amino acids. The CDR3 spells CASSLDSTSRPYTQYF. CDR3 DNA sequence: TGTGCCAGCAGCTTAGATTCGACTAGCCGGCCTTATACGCAGTATTTT.

The chain joins TRBV15 to TRBJ1-1; 7 nucleotides agree with TRBD1. This CDR3 is built from 15 residues. Germline V gene lookup returns CDR1 LNHNV and CDR2 YYDKDF (reference sequence). J gave up 5 bases and V 1 base, and 7 bases lay outside the gene matches. CDR3: CATSRAQGGWTEAFF. Written as DNA, the CDR3 is TGTGCCACCAGCAGAGCGCAGGGGGGGTGGACTGAAGCTTTCTTT. The complete variable domain, with remaining parts taken from reference TRBV15 and TRBJ1-1, reads DAMVIQNPRYQVTQFGKPVTLSCSQTLNHNVMYWYQQKSSQAPKLLFHYYDKDFNNEADTPDNFQSRRPNTSFCFLDIRSPGLGDTAMYLCATSRAQGGWTEAFFGQGTRLTVV.

This clonotype was seen at least ten times. The chain combines TRBV11-2 with TRBJ2-5, with TRBD2 matching 12 bases. The germline gives CDR1 SGHAT, CDR2 FQNNGV. The CDR3 has 17 residues. With V trimmed by 5 bases and J by 5 bases, 12 bases remained unmatched. The CDR3 here is CASSQGASGGARETQYF. CDR3 nucleotides: TGTGCCAGCAGCCAAGGGGCTAGCGGGGGGGCGCGGGAGACCCAGTACTTC.

This clonotype was counted at least ten times. The chain recombines TRBV5-1 with TRBJ2-1, with 15 bases matching TRBD2. Germline assignment: CDR1 SGHRS and CDR2 YFSETQ. The V gene end was trimmed by 0 bases and the J gene end by 4 bases; junction bases not matched to a gene: 2. CDR3 length: 17 amino acids. CDR3 sequence: CASSLGTSGGAYNEQFF. The DNA of the CDR3 is TGCGCCAGCAGCTTGGGGACTAGCGGGGGGGCGTACAATGAGCAGTTCTTC.

This clonotype has ten or more counts. The CDR3 DNA is TGTGCCAGCAGCCAGGACAGGGGGCTAGCTAACTATGGCTACACCTTC. Its translation is CASSQDRGLANYGYTF. The chain employs TRBV3-1 and TRBJ1-2, with 11 nucleotides matching TRBD1. The CDR3 covers 16 residues. Unmatched junction bases numbered 3, after V lost 3 bases and J lost 0 bases. Germline V gene lookup returns CDR1 LGHDT and CDR2 YNNKEL (reference sequence).

There are many counts of this clonotype. This chain uses TRBV20-1 with TRBJ2-3; 9 bases agree with TRBD2. Germline assignment: CDR1 DFQATT and CDR2 SNEGSKA (reference sequence). Trimming cost V 3 bases and J 5 bases; bases outside gene matches: 12. This CDR3 is built from 16 residues. CDR3 residues: CSASSSGGPRGDTQYF. DNA for the CDR3: TGCAGTGCTAGTTCCAGCGGGGGGCCGCGGGGAGATACGCAGTATTTT.

Many counts were recorded for this clonotype. The chain uses TRBV28 and TRBJ2-7; D is unclear. V gave up 6 bases and J gave up 1 base, with 13 bases separating them. The germline V gene encodes CDR1 MDHEN and CDR2 SYDVKM. The CDR3 length is 14 residues. This chain's CDR3 is CASRTHGRSYEQYF. The CDR3 nucleotides read TGTGCCAGCAGAACCCACGGACGGTCCTACGAGCAGTACTTC. The full variable domain, in which reference TRBV28 and TRBJ2-7 provide the parts outside the CDR3, is DVKVTQSSRYLVKRTGEKVFLECVQDMDHENMFWYRQDPGLGLRLIYFSYDVKMKEKGDIPEGYSVSREKKERFSLILESASTNQTSMYLCASRTHGRSYEQYFGPGTRLTVT.

This clonotype came up a few times. The gene calls are TRBV9 and TRBJ1-4; D is perhaps TRBD1 (5 bases). This CDR3 comprises 12 residues. Germline CDR1 is SGDLS and CDR2 is YYNGEE. V dropped 7 bases and J dropped 6 bases, with 10 bases sitting between them. CDR3 DNA: TGTGCCAGCGGAGAAGGGGATGAAAAACTGTTTTTT. Translation gives CASGEGDEKLFF. Full variable domain (remainder filled in from reference TRBV9 and TRBJ1-4): DSGVTQTPKHLITATGQRVTLRCSPRSGDLSVYWYQQSLDQGLQFLIQYYNGEERAKGNILERFSAQQFPDLHSELNLSSLELGDSALYFCASGEGDEKLFFGSGTQLSVL.

This clonotype showed up many times. This sequence joins TRBV7-9 and TRBJ2-1; D gene unclear. This CDR3 spans 15 amino acids. The germline gives CDR1 SEHNR, CDR2 FQNEAQ (reference sequence). V was shortened by 3 bases and J by 8 bases, with 17 bases between the two germline ends. CDR3 nucleotide sequence: TGTGCCAGCAGCTTTCTAAGCGCTTCGCGGTATGAGCAGTTCTTC. Amino acid sequence: CASSFLSASRYEQFF.

In the case of this clonotype: A much larger clone differs by one base, so this may be a read error. Since no conserved phenylalanine or tryptophan closes the CDR3, a read error is the likely cause. V gene TRBV7-3 combines with J gene TRBJ2-1; D may be TRBD2 (5 bases). Germline CDR1 and CDR2: SGHTA and FQGTGA. The CDR3 is 14 amino acids. V dropped 0 bases and J dropped 6 bases, with 9 bases sitting between them. The CDR3 DNA reads TGTGCCAGCAGCTTAACCCCGGGGAGCAATGAGCAGTTCTGC. This gives the protein CASSLTPGSNEQFC.

This chain uses TRBV7-2 with TRBJ2-4; a weak D match, TRBD2 (5 bases). The J call may be mistaken, given a closer DNA end match to TRBJ2-7. The CDR3 is 13 amino acids. Germline CDR1 and CDR2: SGHTA and FQGNSA. The CDR3 here is CASSFGETYEQYF. Written as DNA, the CDR3 is TGTGCCAGCAGCTTCGGGGAAACCTACGAGCAGTACTTC.

The genes are TRBV12-5 and TRBJ2-3, with 10 bases fitting TRBD2. V trimming: 1 base; J trimming: 5 bases; junction bases outside the gene matches: 9. The CDR3 consists of 17 residues. Germline values: CDR1 LGHNT, CDR2 FRNRAP. Written as DNA, the CDR3 is TGTGCTAGTGGTTTGGGAGCGGGGGGGCCCCTTCGAGATACGCAGTATTTT. It encodes CASGLGAGGPLRDTQYF.

J is TRBJ2-1 and V is TRBV6-4; 9 bases align to TRBD1. The V gene end was trimmed by 4 bases and the J gene end by 3 bases; junction bases not matched to a gene: 4. There are 15 residues in the CDR3. Germline lookup yields CDR1 MRHNA and CDR2 SNTAGT. As DNA, the CDR3 is TGTGCCAGCAGTGGAGAGACAGGGGGCTACAATGAGCAGTTCTTC. Protein: CASSGETGGYNEQFF.

Regarding this clonotype: This may come from a read error, since a much larger clone is one base off. V gene TRBV7-2 combines with J gene TRBJ2-7, with TRBD1 matching 7 bases. CDR1 and CDR2 (germline): SGHTA, FQGNSA. With V trimmed by 2 bases and J by 4 bases, 8 bases remained unmatched. This CDR3 spans 15 amino acids. The CDR3 loop reads CASSLRGQVGYEQYF. For the CDR3, the DNA is TGTGCCAGCAGCTTAAGGGGGCAGGTCGGATACGAGCAGTACTTC.

At least ten counts were recorded for this clonotype. V is TRBV20-1 and J is TRBJ2-7; unclear D gene. This CDR3 comprises 13 residues. Germline lookup yields CDR1 DFQATT and CDR2 SNEGSKA (reference sequence). The V end lost 5 bases, the J end lost 1 base, and 12 bases lay between the germline ends. The DNA for the CDR3 is TGCAGTGCTCTCCCATCGTCGTCCTACGAGCAGTACTTC. Translation gives CSALPSSSYEQYF.

About this clonotype: A much larger clone differs by one base, so this may be a read error. The rearrangement uses TRBV6-2 or TRBV6-3 and TRBJ1-1; D ambiguous. Trimming stripped 6 bases from V and 6 bases from J, with 14 bases between. The CDR3 has 13 residues. Germline assignment: CDR1 MNHEY and CDR2 SVGEGT. CDR3 nucleotide sequence: TGTGCCAGCAGGAATGGAGTGACGGCTGAAGCTTTCTTT. Protein sequence: CASRNGVTAEAFF.

This clonotype occurred many times. This chain links TRBV28 with TRBJ2-4; D is perhaps TRBD1 (6 bases). The CDR3 runs to 16 residues. V dropped 4 bases and J dropped 3 bases, with 16 bases sitting between them. Germline V lookup: CDR1 MDHEN, CDR2 SYDVKM. CDR3: CASSSTGWGYKNIQYF. CDR3 nucleotides: TGTGCCAGCAGTTCGACAGGTTGGGGTTACAAAAACATTCAGTACTTC.

The chain employs TRBV12-3 or TRBV12-4 and TRBJ1-1; D gene unclear. This CDR3 is 14 amino acids long. V gave up 3 bases and J gave up 3 bases, with 11 bases separating them. CDR3 in amino acids: CASSFGSMHTEAFF. The CDR3 DNA follows: TGTGCCAGCAGTTTCGGCAGCATGCACACTGAAGCTTTCTTT.

This clonotype was observed a handful of times. The chain joins TRBV3-1 to TRBJ1-4, with D possibly matching TRBD1 (5 bases). Trimming cost V 0 bases and J 8 bases, with 16 bases left between them. CDR3 size: 16 residues. Germline V CDR1 and CDR2: LGHDT, YNNKEL (reference sequence). The CDR3 loop reads CASSQDRVMVNEKLFF. CDR3 nucleotide sequence: TGTGCCAGCAGCCAAGACAGGGTAATGGTTAACGAAAAACTGTTTTTT.

This clonotype came up a few times. A much bigger clone sits one base away, suggesting this may be a read error. The chain couples TRBV14 to TRBJ2-6, with D maybe TRBD2 (7 bases). The CDR3 totals 20 residues. The V gene lost 4 bases and the J gene lost 2 bases, with 24 bases spanning the gap. The germline CDR1 and CDR2 sequences are SGHDN and FVKESK. The CDR3: CASSLREARGAGAGANVLTF. CDR3 DNA sequence: TGTGCCAGCAGCCTTCGAGAGGCTCGGGGGGCAGGTGCTGGGGCCAACGTCCTGACTTTC.

As regards this clonotype: This sequence may be a read error, since a much larger clone differs from it by one base. The chain carries TRBV20-1 and TRBJ2-1; the D gene is possibly TRBD2 (5 bases). Looked up from germline, CDR1 is DFQATT and CDR2 is SNEGSKA (reference sequence). The CDR3 consists of 12 residues. The CDR3 reads CSLTGKNNEQFF. In DNA form, the CDR3 reads TGCAGCCTAACGGGGAAAAACAATGAGCAGTTCTTC.

This clonotype was detected ten times or more. The chain is built from TRBV7-8 and TRBJ1-2; 9 positions agree with TRBD1. The germline V gene encodes CDR1 SGHVS and CDR2 FQNEAQ. This CDR3 region has 20 residues. The ends lost 2 bases at V and 0 bases at J; junction bases unmatched: 16. CDR3: CASSLRSGQGYSPANYGYTF. The CDR3 DNA is TGTGCCAGCAGCTTAAGGTCCGGACAGGGGTACTCGCCGGCTAACTATGGCTACACCTTC.

This clonotype was detected once. The chain carries TRBV4-1 and TRBJ1-1; a weak D match, TRBD1 (5 bases). V lost 3 bases and J 3 bases, leaving 17 bases between the germline ends. Germline CDR1 is MGHRA and CDR2 is YSYEKL. The length of the CDR3 is 16 residues. For the CDR3, the DNA is TGCGCCAGCAGCCAGGTTACGACAGAAACGGACACTGAAGCTTTCTTT. Translating gives CASSQVTTETDTEAFF.

The rearrangement joins TRBV12-3 or TRBV12-4 to TRBJ1-2; D call uncertain. The germline V and J ends were trimmed by 4 bases and 4 bases, with 13 bases remaining between them. This CDR3 spans 14 amino acids. CDR3 nucleotides: TGTGCCAGCAGTTCCGCGTTTATCTCCTATGGCTACACCTTC. It translates to CASSSAFISYGYTF.